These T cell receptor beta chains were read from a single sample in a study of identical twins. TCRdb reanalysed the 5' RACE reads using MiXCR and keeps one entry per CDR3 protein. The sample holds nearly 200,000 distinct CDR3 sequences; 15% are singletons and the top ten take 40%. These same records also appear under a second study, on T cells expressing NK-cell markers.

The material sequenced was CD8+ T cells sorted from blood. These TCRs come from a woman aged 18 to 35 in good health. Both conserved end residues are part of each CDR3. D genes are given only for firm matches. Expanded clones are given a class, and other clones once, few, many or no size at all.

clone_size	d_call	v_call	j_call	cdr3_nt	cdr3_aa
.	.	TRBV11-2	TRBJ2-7	TGTGCCAGCAGCTCCCCCAGCAGCGAGATTTACGAGCAGTACTTC	CASSSPSSEIYEQYF
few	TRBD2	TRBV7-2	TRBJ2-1	TGTGCCAGCAGCTTAGTACGGGAGGTGGAACACAATGAGCAGTTCTTC	CASSLVREVEHNEQFF
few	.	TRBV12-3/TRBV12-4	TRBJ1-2	TGTGCCAGCAGCCCCACCCCCTCGAACGAATTATATGGCTACACCTTC	CASSPTPSNELYGYTF
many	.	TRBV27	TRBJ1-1	TGTGCCAGCAGTCCCGACGCAGGGGTCTTTGGGGCTTTCTTT	CASSPDAGVFGAFF
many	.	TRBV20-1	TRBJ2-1	TGCAGTGCCCCATGGGGTCGCTACAATGAGCAGTTCTTC	CSAPWGRYNEQFF
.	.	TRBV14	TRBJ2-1	TGTGCCAGCAGCCAAGGGGGACACTACAATGAGCAGTTCTTC	CASSQGGHYNEQFF
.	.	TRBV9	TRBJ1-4	TGTGCCAGCAGCGTAGAGGTTAGCGACGAAAAACTGTTTTTT	CASSVEVSDEKLFF
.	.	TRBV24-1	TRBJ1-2	TGTGCCACCAGTGATTTCAAACTCTATGGCTACACCTTC	CATSDFKLYGYTF
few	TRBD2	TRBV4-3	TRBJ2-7	TGCGCCAGCAGCCAAGGTATGGGGACTAGCTCCTACGAGCAGTACTTC	CASSQGMGTSSYEQYF
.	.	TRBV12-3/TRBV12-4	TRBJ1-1	TGTGCCAGCAGCCTGCGACAGAACACTGAAGCTTTCTTT	CASSLRQNTEAFF
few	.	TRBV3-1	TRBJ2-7	TGTGCCAGCAGAGCGAGCGGGAAGGGGGACTACGAGCAGTACTTC	CASRASGKGDYEQYF
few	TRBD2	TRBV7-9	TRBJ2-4	TGTGCCAGCAGCCAGGACCTTCGGGGGGGGAACATTCAGTACTTC	CASSQDLRGGNIQYF
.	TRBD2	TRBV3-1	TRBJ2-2	TGTGCCAGCAGCCAACGGACTAGCGGGGGGGCCGGGGAGCTGTTTTTT	CASSQRTSGGAGELFF
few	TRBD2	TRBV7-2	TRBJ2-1	TGTGCCAGCAGCCGGACTAGCGGGCTTGGCGATGAGCAGTTCTTC	CASSRTSGLGDEQFF
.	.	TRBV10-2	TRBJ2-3	TGCGCCAGCAGCCGTTCTTCGGTGAGAGGCACAGATACGCAGTATTTT	CASSRSSVRGTDTQYF
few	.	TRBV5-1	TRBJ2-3	TGCGCCAGCAGCTCGAGAGGGGTAACCCGCACAGATACGCAGTATTTT	CASSSRGVTRTDTQYF
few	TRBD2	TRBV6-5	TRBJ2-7	TGTGCCAGCAGTTACACTAGCGGGACGGAAGAGCAGTACTTC	CASSYTSGTEEQYF
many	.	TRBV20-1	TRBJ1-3	TGCAGTGCTATCGGGACATCTGGAAACACCATATATTTT	CSAIGTSGNTIYF
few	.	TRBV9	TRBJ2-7	TGTGCCAGCAGCGCTTATGGATTGAGCTACGAGCAGTACTTC	CASSAYGLSYEQYF
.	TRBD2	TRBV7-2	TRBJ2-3	TGTGCCAGCAGCCCCGGACTAGCGGGAGTCGATACGCAGTATTTT	CASSPGLAGVDTQYF
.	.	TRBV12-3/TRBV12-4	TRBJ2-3	TGTGCCAGCAGTCCCCCATCAGATACGCAGTATTTT	CASSPPSDTQYF
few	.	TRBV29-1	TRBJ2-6	TGCAGCGTTGAAGAACGAGGGGCATCTGGGGCCAACGTCCTGACTTTC	CSVEERGASGANVLTF
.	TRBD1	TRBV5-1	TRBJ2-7	TGCGCCAGCAGCTTGTCACCACAGGGGCTTAAGGAGCAGTACTTC	CASSLSPQGLKEQYF
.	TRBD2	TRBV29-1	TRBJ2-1	TGCAGCACCGATGGCGGGAGCTCCTACAATGAGCAGTTCTTC	CSTDGGSSYNEQFF
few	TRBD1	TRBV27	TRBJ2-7	TGTGCCAGCAGTTTTCAGGGGGAAGGCTACGAGCAGTACTTC	CASSFQGEGYEQYF
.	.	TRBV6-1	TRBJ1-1	TGTGCCAGCAGCTCTCCTGAATCCGGTGAAGCTTTCTTT	CASSSPESGEAFF
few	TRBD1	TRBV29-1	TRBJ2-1	TGCAGCGGTGGCAGGACAGGGAGATGGAATGAGCAGTTCTTC	CSGGRTGRWNEQFF
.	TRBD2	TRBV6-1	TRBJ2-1	TGTGCCAGCAGCCAGCCAGCGGGGATCAACAATGAGCAGTTCTTC	CASSQPAGINNEQFF
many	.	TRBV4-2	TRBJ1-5	TGTGCCAGCAGCCCGTCGGGCGGTTTTCAGCCCCAGCATTTT	CASSPSGGFQPQHF
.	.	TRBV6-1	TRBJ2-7	TGTGCTGTACGAACAGTCTCCTACGAGCAGTACTTC	CAVRTVSYEQYF
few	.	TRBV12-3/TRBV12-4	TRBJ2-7	TGTGCCAGCAGCCTGGACAGAAAGGGTAACGAGCAGTACTTC	CASSLDRKGNEQYF